Reported below is one T cell receptor (beta chain). Its antigen remains unidentified. This CDR3 contains 16 residues. Germline assignment: CDR1 LGHNA and CDR2 YNFKEQ. V was pared by 1 base and J by 3 bases, with 9 bases of the junction left unmatched. Using RNA template, CDR3s of TCR alpha and beta were amplified with iRepertoire arm-PCR. Each CDR3 protein gets one entry after TCRdb re-called the multiplex PCR reads with MiXCR. Of approximately 400,000 distinct CDR3 sequences in the sample, around 38% were seen once. These data belong to a study of glioma-infiltrating T cells. The overall study: Samples included WHO grade II oligodendrogliomas or astrocytomas and initial-diagnosis grade IV glioblastomas.

Study-wide results and caveats: Signature shared blood CDR3 motifs were enriched in low-divergence and depleted in high-divergence patients. Only very few CDR3 sequences appeared in both tissue and blood. Gliomas, especially low-grade, showed above-expected tissue-blood divergence; non-neoplastic patients showed below.

The V call is TRBV4-2, the J call TRBJ2-7; 7 nucleotides agree with TRBD2. The receptor was derived from a human donor with low-grade glioma or glioblastoma, undergoing nonglioma brain surgery, or in good health (not recorded which). Sequences were obtained from glioma tissue, nonneoplastic brain tissue, or PBMCs (not recorded which). The CDR3 bases are TGTGCCAGCAGCCAAGGTGATTTGGGCGGGAGCTACGAGCAGTACTTC. This gives the protein CASSQGDLGGSYEQYF.